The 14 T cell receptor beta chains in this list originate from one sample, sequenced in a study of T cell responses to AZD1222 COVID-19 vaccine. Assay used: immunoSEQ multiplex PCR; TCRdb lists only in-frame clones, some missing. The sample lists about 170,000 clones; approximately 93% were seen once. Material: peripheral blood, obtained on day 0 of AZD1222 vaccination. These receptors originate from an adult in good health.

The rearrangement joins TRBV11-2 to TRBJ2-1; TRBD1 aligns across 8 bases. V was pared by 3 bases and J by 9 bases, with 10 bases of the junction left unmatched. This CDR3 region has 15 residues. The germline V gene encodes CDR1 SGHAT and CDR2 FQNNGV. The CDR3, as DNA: TGTGCCAGCAGCTTTGGCGGCAGGGGGCGAGGTGAGCAGTTCTTC. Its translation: CASSFGGRGRGEQFF.

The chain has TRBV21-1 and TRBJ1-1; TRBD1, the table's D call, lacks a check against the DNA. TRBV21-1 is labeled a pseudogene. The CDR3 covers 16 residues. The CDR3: CASKTTRRRYFSEAFF. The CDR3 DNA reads TGTGCCAGCAAGACAACTCGAAGGCGTTATTTCTCTGAAGCTTTCTTT.

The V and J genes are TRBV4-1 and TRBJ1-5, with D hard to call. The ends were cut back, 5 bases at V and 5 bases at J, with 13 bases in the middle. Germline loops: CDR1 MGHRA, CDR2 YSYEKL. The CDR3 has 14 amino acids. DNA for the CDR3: TGCGCCAGCAGCAACGGAACAGCCGATCAGCCCCAGCATTTT. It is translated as CASSNGTADQPQHF.

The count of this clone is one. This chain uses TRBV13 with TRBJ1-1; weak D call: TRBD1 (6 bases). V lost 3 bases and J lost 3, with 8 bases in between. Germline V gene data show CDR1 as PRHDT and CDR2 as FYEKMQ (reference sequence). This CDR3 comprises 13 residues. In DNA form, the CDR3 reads TGTGCCAGCAGCTTCACAGGGTACACTGAAGCTTTCTTT. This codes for CASSFTGYTEAFF.

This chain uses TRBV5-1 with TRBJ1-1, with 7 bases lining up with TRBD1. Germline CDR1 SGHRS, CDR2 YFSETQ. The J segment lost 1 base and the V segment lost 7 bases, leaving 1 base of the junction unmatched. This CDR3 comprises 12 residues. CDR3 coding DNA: TGCGCCAGCCGACAGGGGAACACTGAAGCTTTCTTT. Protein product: CASRQGNTEAFF.

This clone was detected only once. CDR3 protein: CATRTSGRDYGEQYF. The DNA of the CDR3 is TGTGCCACCCGGACTAGCGGGAGAGACTATGGCGAGCAGTACTTC. This chain joins TRBV6-5 and TRBJ2-7; 13 bases are shared with TRBD2. Losses at the gene ends were 10 bases for V and 6 bases for J; bases not matched to a gene: 12. The germline CDR1 and CDR2 sequences are MNHEY and SVGAGI. The CDR3 runs 15 residues.

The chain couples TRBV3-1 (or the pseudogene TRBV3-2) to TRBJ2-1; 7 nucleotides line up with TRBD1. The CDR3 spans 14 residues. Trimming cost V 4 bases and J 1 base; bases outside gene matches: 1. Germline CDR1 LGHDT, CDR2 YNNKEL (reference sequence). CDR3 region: CASSRQGSYNEQFF. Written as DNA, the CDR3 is TGTGCCAGCAGCCGACAGGGTTCCTACAATGAGCAGTTCTTC.

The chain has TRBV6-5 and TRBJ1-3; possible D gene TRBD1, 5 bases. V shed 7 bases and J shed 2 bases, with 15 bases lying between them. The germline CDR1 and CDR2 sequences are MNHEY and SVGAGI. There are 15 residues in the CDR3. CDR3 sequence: CASTASRGPGNTIYF. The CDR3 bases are TGTGCCAGCACCGCCTCTCGGGGACCTGGAAACACCATATATTTT.

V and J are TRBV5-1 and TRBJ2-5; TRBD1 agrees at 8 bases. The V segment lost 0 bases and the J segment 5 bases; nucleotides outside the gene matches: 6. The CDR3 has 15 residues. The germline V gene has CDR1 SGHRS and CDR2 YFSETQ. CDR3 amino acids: CASSLGDRGVETQYF. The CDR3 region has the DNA TGCGCCAGCAGCTTGGGTGACAGGGGCGTTGAGACCCAGTACTTC.

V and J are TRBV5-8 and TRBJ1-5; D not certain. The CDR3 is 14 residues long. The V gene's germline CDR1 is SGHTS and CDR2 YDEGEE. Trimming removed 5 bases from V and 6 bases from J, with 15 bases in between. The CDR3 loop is CASSPPWGFQPQHF. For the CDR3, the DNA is TGTGCCAGCAGTCCCCCGTGGGGATTTCAGCCCCAGCATTTT.

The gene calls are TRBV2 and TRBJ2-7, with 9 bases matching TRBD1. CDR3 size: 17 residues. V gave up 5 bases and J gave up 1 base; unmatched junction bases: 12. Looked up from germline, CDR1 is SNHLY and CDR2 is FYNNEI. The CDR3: CASSPPTPGQGSYEQYF. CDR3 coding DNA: TGTGCCAGCAGTCCCCCGACACCGGGACAGGGATCCTACGAGCAGTACTTC.

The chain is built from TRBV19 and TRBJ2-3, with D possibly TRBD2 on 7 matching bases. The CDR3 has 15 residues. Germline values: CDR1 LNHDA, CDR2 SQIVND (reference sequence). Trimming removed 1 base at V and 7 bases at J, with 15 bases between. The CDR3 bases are TGTGCCAGTAGTATAGGTGGGGGGGCTTGGAATACGCAGTATTTT. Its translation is CASSIGGGAWNTQYF.

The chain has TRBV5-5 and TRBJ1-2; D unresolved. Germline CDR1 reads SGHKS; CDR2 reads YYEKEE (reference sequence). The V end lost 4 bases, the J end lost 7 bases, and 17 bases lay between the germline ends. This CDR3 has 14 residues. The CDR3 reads CASSPYPGGLGYTF. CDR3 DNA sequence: TGTGCCAGCAGCCCGTACCCAGGTGGTCTTGGCTACACCTTC.

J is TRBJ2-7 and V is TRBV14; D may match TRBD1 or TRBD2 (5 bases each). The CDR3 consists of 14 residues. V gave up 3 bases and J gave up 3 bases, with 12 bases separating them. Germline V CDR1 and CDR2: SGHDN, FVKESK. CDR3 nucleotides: TGTGCCAGCAGCCAGGCAGGGACGGACTACGAGCAGTACTTC. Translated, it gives CASSQAGTDYEQYF. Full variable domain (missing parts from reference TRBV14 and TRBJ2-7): EAGVTQFPSHSVIEKGQTVTLRCDPISGHDNLYWYRRVMGKEIKFLLHFVKESKQDESGMPNNRFLAERTGGTYSTLKVQPAELEDSGVYFCASSQAGTDYEQYFGPGTRLTVT.